A selection of T cell receptor beta chains follows, all from one sample in a study of T cell changes during pregnancy in multiple sclerosis. Produced via immunoSEQ multiplex PCR; TCRdb's table is partial and in-frame only. The sample lists nearly 60,000 clones, 91% occurring once. This sample comprised CD4+ T cells from peripheral blood mononuclear cells, obtained after pregnancy. The receptors here all came from a female donor in good health, enrolled as a control in a pregnancy study. The CDR3 runs from the conserved cysteine through the conserved F or W. Each record gives: clone size, D gene, V gene, CDR3 protein. The D gene is left open where the match is weak. Expanded clones get a size class; other rows say once, few or many, or leave the size out.

abundance: .
d_gene: TRBD2
v_gene: TRBV2
CDR3aa: CASSEVVAGGQQFF

abundance: once
d_gene: TRBD1
v_gene: TRBV6-1
CDR3aa: CASSEQGTGGYEQYF

abundance: .
d_gene: .
v_gene: TRBV27
CDR3aa: CASSSRGYSYNEQFF

abundance: .
d_gene: .
v_gene: TRBV30
CDR3aa: CAWTPGFVGYGYTF

abundance: .
d_gene: .
v_gene: TRBV4-3
CDR3aa: CASSWEGRDTEAFF

abundance: once
d_gene: TRBD1
v_gene: TRBV7-2
CDR3aa: CASSSTGTNEKLFF

abundance: .
d_gene: TRBD1
v_gene: TRBV7-2
CDR3aa: CASSSGQLRGYTF

abundance: .
d_gene: .
v_gene: TRBV30
CDR3aa: CAWSVMANSYNEQFF

abundance: .
d_gene: .
v_gene: TRBV11-2
CDR3aa: CASSLFQDYEQYF

abundance: .
d_gene: TRBD1
v_gene: TRBV7-3
CDR3aa: CASSYTGDSYYGYTF

abundance: .
d_gene: .
v_gene: TRBV6-1
CDR3aa: CASSDGPAWGYTF

abundance: .
d_gene: .
v_gene: TRBV5-1
CDR3aa: CASSLDRGGTGELFF

abundance: .
d_gene: .
v_gene: TRBV11-3
CDR3aa: CASSLGRDKPSGANVLTF

abundance: .
d_gene: TRBD1
v_gene: TRBV11-2
CDR3aa: CASSFTRDSSYEQYF

abundance: .
d_gene: .
v_gene: TRBV7-3
CDR3aa: CASSLTAGNSYNEQFF

abundance: .
d_gene: TRBD2
v_gene: TRBV29-1
CDR3aa: CSQVKGEGYYEQYF

abundance: .
d_gene: TRBD1
v_gene: TRBV7-2
CDR3aa: CASSPDRVDTEAFF

abundance: once
d_gene: .
v_gene: TRBV11-2
CDR3aa: CASSLGRTSTVGYEQYF

abundance: .
d_gene: TRBD1
v_gene: TRBV5-6
CDR3aa: CASSRDRGVSNQPQHF

abundance: .
d_gene: TRBD1
v_gene: TRBV4-1
CDR3aa: CASSRGTGGMRQPQHF

abundance: .
d_gene: TRBD1
v_gene: TRBV5-5
CDR3aa: CASSRDRGSGNTIYF

abundance: .
d_gene: .
v_gene: TRBV30
CDR3aa: CAWSGLSTYGYTF

abundance: .
d_gene: .
v_gene: TRBV5-1
CDR3aa: CASSIRERDTQYF

abundance: .
d_gene: TRBD2
v_gene: TRBV7-9
CDR3aa: CASSLLAGSGEQYF

abundance: once
d_gene: .
v_gene: TRBV7-2
CDR3aa: CASRWGLGGTDTQYF

abundance: .
d_gene: .
v_gene: TRBV11-3
CDR3aa: CASSLDSWGGNTEAFF

abundance: .
d_gene: TRBD2
v_gene: TRBV2
CDR3aa: CASRKGSGGGETQYF

abundance: .
d_gene: .
v_gene: TRBV12-5
CDR3aa: CASGLVRSSPRTDTQYF